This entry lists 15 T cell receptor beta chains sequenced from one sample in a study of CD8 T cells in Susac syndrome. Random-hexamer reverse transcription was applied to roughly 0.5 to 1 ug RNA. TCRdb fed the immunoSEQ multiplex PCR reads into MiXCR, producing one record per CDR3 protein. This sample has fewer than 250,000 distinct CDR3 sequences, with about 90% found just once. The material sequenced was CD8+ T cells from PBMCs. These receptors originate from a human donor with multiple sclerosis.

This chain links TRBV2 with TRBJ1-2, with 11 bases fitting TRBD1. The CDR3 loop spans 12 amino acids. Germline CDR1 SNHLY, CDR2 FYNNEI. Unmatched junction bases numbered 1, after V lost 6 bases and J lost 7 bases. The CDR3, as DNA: TGTGCCAGCAGAGGACAGGGGGCTGGCTACACCTTC. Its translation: CASRGQGAGYTF.

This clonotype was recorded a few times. The CDR3 spells CASSLAVTEAFF. The CDR3 bases are TGTGCCAGCAGCTTGGCCGTTACTGAAGCTTTCTTT. The V and J genes are TRBV5-6 and TRBJ1-1; D is unclear. Trimming cost V 0 bases and J 5 bases, with 5 bases left between them. The CDR3 is made up of 12 amino acids. The germline gives CDR1 SGHDT, CDR2 YYEEEE.

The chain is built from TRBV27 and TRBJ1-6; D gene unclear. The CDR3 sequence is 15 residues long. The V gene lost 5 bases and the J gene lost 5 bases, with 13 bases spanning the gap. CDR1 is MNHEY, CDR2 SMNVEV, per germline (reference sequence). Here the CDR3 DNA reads TGTGCCAGCAGTATAGCCCCGACAAATAATTCACCCCTCCACTTT. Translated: CASSIAPTNNSPLHF.

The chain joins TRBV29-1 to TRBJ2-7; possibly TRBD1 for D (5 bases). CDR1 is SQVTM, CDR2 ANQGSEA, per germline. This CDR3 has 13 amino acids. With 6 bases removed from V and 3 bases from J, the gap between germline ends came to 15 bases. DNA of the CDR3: TGCAGCGTGCTGCAGGGTTCGGGCTACGAGCAGTACTTC. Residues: CSVLQGSGYEQYF.

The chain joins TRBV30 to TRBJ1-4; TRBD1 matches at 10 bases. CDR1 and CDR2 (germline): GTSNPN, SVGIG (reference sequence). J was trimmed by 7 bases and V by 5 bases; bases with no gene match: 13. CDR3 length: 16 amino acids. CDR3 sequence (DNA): TGTGCCTGGCGATTTAAGCCGGGACAGGGGTTTGAAAAACTGTTTTTT. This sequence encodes CAWRFKPGQGFEKLFF. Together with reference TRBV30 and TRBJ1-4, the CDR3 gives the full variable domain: SQTIHQWPATLVQPVGSPLSLECTVEGTSNPNLYWYRQAAGRGLQLLFYSVGIGQISSEVPQNLSASRPQDRQFILSSKKLLLSDSGFYLCAWRFKPGQGFEKLFFGSGTQLSVL.

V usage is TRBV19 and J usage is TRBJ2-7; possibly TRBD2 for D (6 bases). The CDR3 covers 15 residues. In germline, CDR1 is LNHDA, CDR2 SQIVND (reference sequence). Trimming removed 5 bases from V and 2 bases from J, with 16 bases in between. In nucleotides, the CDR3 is TGTGCCAGTAGTCCTCTTGATAGCGGAGCCTACGAGCAGTACTTC. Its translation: CASSPLDSGAYEQYF.

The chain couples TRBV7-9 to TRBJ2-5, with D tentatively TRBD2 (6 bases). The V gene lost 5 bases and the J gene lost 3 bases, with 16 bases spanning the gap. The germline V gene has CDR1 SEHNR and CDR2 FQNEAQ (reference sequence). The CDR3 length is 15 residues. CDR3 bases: TGTGCCAGCAGCGGAACCGGGACTTCAAAAGAGACCCAGTACTTC. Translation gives CASSGTGTSKETQYF.

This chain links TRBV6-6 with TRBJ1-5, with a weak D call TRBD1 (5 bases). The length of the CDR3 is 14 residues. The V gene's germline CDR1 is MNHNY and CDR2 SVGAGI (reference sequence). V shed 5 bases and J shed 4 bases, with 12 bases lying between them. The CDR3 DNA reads TGTGCCAGCAGTACCTCAGGGACGAATCAGCCCCAGCATTTT. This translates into CASSTSGTNQPQHF.

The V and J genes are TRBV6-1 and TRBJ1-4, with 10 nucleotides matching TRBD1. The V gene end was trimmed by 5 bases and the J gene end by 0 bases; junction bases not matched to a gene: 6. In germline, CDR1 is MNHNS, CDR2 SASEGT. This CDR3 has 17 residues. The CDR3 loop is CASSPGQGLPTNEKLFF. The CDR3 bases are TGTGCCAGCAGTCCGGGACAGGGGCTTCCAACTAATGAAAAACTGTTTTTT.

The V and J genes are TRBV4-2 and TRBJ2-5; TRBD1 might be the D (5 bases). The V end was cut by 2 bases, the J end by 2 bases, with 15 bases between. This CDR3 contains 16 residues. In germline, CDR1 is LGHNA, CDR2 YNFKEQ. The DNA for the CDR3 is TGTGCCAGCAGCCAAAATACCGACAGCCTACAAGAGACCCAGTACTTC. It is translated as CASSQNTDSLQETQYF.

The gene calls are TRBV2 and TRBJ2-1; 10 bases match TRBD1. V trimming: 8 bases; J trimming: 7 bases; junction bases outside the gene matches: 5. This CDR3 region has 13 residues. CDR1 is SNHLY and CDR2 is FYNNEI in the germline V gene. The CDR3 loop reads CASGGDRGNEQFF. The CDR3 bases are TGTGCCAGCGGGGGGGACAGGGGTAATGAGCAGTTCTTC.

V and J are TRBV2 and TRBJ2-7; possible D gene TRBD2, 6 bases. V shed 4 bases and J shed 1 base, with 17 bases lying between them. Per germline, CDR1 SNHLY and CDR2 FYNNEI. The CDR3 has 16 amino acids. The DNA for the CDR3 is TGTGCCAGCAGTGCCCGGGACTCCCGATGGTCCTACGAGCAGTACTTC. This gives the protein CASSARDSRWSYEQYF.

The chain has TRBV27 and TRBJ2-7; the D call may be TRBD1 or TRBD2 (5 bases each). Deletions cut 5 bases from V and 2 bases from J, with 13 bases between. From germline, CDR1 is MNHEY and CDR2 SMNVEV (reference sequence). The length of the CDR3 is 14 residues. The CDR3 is CASSITGAPYEQYF. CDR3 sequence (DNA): TGTGCCAGCAGTATCACCGGGGCCCCCTACGAGCAGTACTTC.

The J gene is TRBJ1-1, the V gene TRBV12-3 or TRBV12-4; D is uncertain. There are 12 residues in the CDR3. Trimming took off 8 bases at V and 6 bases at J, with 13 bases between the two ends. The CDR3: CASRAGWAEAFF. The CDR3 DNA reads TGTGCCAGCCGGGCCGGGTGGGCTGAAGCTTTCTTT.

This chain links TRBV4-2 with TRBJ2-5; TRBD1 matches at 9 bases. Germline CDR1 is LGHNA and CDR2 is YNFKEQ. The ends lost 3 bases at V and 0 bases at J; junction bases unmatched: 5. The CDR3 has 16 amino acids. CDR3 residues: CASSQGQGRHQETQYF. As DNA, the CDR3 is TGTGCCAGCAGCCAGGGACAGGGTCGACACCAAGAGACCCAGTACTTC.